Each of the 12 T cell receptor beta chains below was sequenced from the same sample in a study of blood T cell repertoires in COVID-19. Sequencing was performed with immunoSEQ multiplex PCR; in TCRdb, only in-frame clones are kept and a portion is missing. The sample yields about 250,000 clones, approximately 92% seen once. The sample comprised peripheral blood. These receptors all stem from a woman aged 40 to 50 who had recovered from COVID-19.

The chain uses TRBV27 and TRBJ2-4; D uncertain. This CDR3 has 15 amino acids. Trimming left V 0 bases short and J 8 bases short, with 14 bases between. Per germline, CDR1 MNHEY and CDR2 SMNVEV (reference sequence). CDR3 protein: CASSLSNQEHHIQYF. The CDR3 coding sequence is TGTGCCAGCAGTTTATCGAATCAAGAGCACCACATTCAGTACTTC.

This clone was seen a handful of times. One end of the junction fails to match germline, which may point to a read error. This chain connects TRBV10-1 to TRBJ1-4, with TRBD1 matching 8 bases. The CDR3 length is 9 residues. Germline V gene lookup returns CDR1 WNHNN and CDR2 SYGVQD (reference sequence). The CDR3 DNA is TGCGCCAGCAGGGACAGGGAACTTTTT. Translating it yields CASRDRELF.

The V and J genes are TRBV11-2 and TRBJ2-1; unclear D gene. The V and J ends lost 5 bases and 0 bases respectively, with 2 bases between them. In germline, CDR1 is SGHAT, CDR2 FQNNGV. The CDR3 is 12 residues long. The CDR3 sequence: CASSRSYNEQFF. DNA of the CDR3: TGTGCCAGCAGCCGCTCCTACAATGAGCAGTTCTTC.

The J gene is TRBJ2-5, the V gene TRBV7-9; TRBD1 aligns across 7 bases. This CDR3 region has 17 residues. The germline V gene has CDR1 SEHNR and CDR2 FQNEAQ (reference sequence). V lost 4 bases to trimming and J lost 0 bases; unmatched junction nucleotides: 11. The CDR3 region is CASSSRQGTINQETQYF. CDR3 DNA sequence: TGTGCCAGCAGCTCGCGACAGGGCACGATAAACCAAGAGACCCAGTACTTC.

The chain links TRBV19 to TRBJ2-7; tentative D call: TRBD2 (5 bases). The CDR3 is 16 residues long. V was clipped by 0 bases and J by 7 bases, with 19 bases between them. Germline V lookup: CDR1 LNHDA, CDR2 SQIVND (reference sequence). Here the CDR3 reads CASSIDPDRGRREQYF. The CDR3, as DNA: TGTGCCAGTAGTATAGATCCAGATCGGGGAAGGCGTGAGCAGTACTTC.

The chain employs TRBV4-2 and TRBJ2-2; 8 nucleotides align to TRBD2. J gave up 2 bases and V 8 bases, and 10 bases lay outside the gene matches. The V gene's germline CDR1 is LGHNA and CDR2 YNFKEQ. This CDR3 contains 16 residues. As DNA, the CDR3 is TGTGCCAGCTACCACTTGGCGGGGGGAAACACCGGGGAGCTGTTTTTT. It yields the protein CASYHLAGGNTGELFF.

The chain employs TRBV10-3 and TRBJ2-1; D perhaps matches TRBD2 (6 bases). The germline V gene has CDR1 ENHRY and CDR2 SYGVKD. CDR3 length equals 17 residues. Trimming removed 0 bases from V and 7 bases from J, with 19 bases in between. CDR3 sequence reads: CAISESTRLTRGNEQFF. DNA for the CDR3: TGTGCCATCAGTGAGTCGACTCGTTTGACTAGAGGGAATGAGCAGTTCTTC.

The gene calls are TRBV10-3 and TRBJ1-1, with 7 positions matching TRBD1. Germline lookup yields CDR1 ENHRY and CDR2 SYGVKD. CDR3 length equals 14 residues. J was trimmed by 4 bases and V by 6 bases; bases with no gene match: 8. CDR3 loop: CAIRRQGDGTEAFF. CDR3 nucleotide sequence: TGTGCCATCAGAAGACAGGGAGACGGCACTGAAGCTTTCTTT.

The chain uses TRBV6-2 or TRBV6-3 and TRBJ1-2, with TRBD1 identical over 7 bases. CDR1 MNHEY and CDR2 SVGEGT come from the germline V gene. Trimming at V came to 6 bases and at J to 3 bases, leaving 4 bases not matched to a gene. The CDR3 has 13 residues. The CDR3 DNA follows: TGTGCCAGCAGCCCGGGACAGTACTATGGCTACACCTTC. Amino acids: CASSPGQYYGYTF.

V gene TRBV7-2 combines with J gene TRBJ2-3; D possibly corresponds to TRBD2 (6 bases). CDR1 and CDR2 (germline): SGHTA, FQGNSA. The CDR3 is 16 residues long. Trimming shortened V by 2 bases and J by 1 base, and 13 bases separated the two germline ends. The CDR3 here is CASSLRRGARTDTQYF. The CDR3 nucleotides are TGTGCCAGCAGCTTACGTCGCGGGGCCCGCACAGATACGCAGTATTTT.

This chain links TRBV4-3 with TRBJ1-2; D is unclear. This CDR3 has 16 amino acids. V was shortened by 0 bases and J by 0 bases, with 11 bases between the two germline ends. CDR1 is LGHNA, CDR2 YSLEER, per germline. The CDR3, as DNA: TGCGCCAGCAGCCAAGATACACCCACAACTAACTATGGCTACACCTTC. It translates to CASSQDTPTTNYGYTF.

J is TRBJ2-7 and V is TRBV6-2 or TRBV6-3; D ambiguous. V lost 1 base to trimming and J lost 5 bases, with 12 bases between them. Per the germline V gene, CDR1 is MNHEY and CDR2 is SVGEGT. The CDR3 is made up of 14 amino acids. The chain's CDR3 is CASSYLDAVHEQYV. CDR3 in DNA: TGTGCCAGCAGTTACTTAGATGCGGTCCACGAGCAGTACGTC.